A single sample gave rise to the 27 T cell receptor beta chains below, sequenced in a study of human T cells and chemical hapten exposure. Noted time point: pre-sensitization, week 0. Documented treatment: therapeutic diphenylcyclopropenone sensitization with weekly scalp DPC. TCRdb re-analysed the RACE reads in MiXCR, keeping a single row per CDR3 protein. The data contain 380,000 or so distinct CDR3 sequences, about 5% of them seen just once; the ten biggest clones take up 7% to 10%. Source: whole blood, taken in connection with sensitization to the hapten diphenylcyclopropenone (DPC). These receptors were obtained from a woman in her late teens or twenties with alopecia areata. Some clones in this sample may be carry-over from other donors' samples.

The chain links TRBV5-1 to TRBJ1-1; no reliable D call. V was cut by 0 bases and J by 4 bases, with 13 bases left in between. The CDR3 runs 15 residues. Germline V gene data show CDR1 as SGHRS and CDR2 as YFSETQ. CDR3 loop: CASSLDAGVITEAFF. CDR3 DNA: TGCGCCAGCAGCTTGGATGCGGGTGTGATCACTGAAGCTTTCTTT.

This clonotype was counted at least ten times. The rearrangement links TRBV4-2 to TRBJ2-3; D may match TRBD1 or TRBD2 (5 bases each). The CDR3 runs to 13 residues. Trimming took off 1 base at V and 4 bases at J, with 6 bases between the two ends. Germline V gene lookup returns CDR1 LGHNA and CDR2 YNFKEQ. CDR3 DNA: TGTGCCAGCAGCCAAGTGGGGGCAGATACGCAGTATTTT. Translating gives CASSQVGADTQYF.

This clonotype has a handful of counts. The CDR3 bases are TGTGCCAGCAGCTTAGCGGGGCACATAACCTACGAGCAGTACTTC. Translation gives CASSLAGHITYEQYF. The chain joins TRBV11-2 to TRBJ2-7, with D perhaps assigned TRBD1 or TRBD2 (5 bases each). The CDR3 totals 15 residues. The germline V and J ends were trimmed by 1 base and 2 bases, with 12 bases remaining between them. The germline V gene has CDR1 SGHAT and CDR2 FQNNGV.

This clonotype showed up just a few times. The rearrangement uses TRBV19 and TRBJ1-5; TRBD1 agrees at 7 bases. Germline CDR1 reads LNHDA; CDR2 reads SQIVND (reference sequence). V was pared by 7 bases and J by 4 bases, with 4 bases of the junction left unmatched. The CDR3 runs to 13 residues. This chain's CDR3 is CASNPQGNQPQHF. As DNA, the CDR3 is TGTGCCAGTAATCCACAGGGGAATCAGCCCCAGCATTTT.

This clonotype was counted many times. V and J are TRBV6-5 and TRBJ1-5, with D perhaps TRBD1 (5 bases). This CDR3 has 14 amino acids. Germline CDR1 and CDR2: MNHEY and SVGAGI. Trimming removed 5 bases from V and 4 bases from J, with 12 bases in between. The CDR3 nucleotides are TGTGCCAGCAGTCCATCGGGACGTAATCAGCCCCAGCATTTT. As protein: CASSPSGRNQPQHF.

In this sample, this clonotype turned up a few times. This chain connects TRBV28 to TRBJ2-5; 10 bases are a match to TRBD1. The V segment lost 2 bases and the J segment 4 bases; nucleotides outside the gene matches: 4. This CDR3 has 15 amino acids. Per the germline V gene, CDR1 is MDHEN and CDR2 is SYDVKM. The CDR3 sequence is CASSLGTGVRETQYF. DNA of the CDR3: TGTGCCAGCAGTTTAGGGACAGGGGTTCGAGAGACCCAGTACTTC.

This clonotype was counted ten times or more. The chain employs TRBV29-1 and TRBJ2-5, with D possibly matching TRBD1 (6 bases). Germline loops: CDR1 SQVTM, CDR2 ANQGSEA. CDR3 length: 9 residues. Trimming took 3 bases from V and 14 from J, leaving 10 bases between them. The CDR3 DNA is TGCAGCGTTGACCAGGGGTCCTACTTC. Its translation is CSVDQGSYF.

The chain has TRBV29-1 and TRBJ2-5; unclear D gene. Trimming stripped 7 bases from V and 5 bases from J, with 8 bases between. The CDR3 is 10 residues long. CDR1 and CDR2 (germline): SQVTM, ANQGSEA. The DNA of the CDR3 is TGCAGCGCCGCCGGGGAGACCCAGTACTTC. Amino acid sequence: CSAAGETQYF.

The CDR3 sequence: CASSFYSTGKETQYF. The CDR3 DNA reads as TGTGCCAGCAGCTTTTATTCGACAGGAAAAGAGACCCAGTACTTC. The chain has TRBV5-4 and TRBJ2-5; the D gene is possibly TRBD1 (6 bases). CDR3 length equals 15 residues. Trimming removed 2 bases at V and 3 bases at J, with 14 bases between. Germline V gene data show CDR1 as SGHNT and CDR2 as YYREEE (reference sequence).

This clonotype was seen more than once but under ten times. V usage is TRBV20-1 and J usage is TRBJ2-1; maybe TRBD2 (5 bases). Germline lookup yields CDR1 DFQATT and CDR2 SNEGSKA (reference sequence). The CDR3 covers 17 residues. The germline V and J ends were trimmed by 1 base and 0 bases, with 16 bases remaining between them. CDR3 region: CSARADRGTSSYNEQFF. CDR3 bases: TGCAGTGCTAGAGCTGACCGGGGTACTAGCTCCTACAATGAGCAGTTCTTC.

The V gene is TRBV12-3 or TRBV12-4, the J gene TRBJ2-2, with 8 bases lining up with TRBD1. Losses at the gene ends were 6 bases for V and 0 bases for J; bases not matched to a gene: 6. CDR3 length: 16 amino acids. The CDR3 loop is CASSPGQATNTGELFF. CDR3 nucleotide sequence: TGTGCCAGCAGCCCGGGACAGGCCACGAACACCGGGGAGCTGTTTTTT.

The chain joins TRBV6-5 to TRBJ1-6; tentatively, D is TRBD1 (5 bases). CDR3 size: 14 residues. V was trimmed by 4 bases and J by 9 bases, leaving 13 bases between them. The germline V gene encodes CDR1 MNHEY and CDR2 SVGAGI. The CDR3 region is CASSFRAGASPLHF. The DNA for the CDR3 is TGTGCCAGCAGTTTCAGGGCGGGCGCTTCACCCCTCCACTTT.

CDR3 bases: TGTGCCAGCAGTTATGGGGACAAGCCCACAGATACGCAGTATTTT. Residues: CASSYGDKPTDTQYF. The chain recombines TRBV6-6 with TRBJ2-3; D perhaps matches TRBD1 (6 bases). Trimming took off 3 bases at V and 2 bases at J, with 12 bases between the two ends. Germline values: CDR1 MNHNY, CDR2 SVGAGI (reference sequence). This CDR3 is built from 15 residues.

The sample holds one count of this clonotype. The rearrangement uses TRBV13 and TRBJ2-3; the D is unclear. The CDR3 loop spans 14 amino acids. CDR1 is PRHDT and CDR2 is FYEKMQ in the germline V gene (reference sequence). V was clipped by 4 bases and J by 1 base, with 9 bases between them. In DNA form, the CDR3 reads TGTGCCAGCAGCTCCCGGCTAGGCACAGATACGCAGTATTTT. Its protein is CASSSRLGTDTQYF.

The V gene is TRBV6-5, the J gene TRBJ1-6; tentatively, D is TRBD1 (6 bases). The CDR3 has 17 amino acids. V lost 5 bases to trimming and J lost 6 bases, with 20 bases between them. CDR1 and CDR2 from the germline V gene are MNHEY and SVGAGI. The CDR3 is CASSRDTGPVGNSPLHF. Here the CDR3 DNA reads TGTGCCAGCAGTAGGGATACAGGGCCCGTGGGTAATTCACCCCTCCACTTT.

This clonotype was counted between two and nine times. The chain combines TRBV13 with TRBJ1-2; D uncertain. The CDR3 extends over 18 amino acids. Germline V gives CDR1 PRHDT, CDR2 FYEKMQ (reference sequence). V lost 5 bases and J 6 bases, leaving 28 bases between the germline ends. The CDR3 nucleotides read TGTGCCAGCAGCCTAATCCCCCGAATCGGAAGGGAGAAGAATGGCTACACCTTC. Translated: CASSLIPRIGREKNGYTF.

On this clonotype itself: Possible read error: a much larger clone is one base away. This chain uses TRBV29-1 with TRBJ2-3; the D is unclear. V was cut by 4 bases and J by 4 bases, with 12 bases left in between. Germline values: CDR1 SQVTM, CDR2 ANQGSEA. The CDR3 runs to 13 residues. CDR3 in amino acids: CSVAALQADTQYF. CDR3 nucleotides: TGCAGCGTTGCAGCTCTTCAAGCAGATACGCAGTATTTT.

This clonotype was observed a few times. The chain's CDR3 is CSASRAGQTSGNTIYF. Written as DNA, the CDR3 is TGCAGTGCTAGTCGGGCAGGTCAAACCTCTGGAAACACCATATATTTT. J is TRBJ1-3 and V is TRBV20-1; no clear D. CDR3 length equals 16 residues. Germline lookup yields CDR1 DFQATT and CDR2 SNEGSKA (reference sequence). V was cut by 3 bases and J by 0 bases, with 15 bases left in between.

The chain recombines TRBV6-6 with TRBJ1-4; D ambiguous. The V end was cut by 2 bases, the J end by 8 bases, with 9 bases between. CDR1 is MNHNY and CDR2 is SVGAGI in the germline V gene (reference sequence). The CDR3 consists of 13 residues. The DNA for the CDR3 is TGTGCCAGCAGTTACCGGCAGGACGAAAAACTGTTTTTT. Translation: CASSYRQDEKLFF.

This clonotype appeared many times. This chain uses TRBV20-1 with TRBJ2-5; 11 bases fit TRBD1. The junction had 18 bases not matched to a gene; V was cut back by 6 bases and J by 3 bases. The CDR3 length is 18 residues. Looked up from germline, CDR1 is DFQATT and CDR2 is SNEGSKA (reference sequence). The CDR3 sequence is CSAEFGQGATPLEETQYF. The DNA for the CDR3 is TGCAGTGCCGAATTCGGACAGGGGGCGACCCCCCTAGAAGAGACCCAGTACTTC.

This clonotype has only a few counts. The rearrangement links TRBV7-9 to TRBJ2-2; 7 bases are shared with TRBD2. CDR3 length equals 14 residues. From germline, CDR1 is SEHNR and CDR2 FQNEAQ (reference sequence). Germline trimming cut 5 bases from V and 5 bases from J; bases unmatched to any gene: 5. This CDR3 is CASSIGTTTGELFF. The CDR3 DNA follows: TGTGCCAGCAGCATCGGGACTACAACCGGGGAGCTGTTTTTT.

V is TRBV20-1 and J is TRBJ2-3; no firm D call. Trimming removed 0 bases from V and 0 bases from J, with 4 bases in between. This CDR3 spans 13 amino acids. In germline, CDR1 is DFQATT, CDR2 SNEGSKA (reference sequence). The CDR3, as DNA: TGCAGTGCTAGAGAGAGTAGCACAGATACGCAGTATTTT. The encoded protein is CSARESSTDTQYF.

CDR3 sequence (DNA): TGCAGTGCTAGAGTGGGCCGATCCGAATACGAGCAGTACTTC. Residues: CSARVGRSEYEQYF. The chain is built from TRBV20-1 and TRBJ2-7; D is undetermined. Germline CDR1 is DFQATT and CDR2 is SNEGSKA (reference sequence). CDR3 length: 14 amino acids. V lost 1 base and J lost 4, with 14 bases in between.

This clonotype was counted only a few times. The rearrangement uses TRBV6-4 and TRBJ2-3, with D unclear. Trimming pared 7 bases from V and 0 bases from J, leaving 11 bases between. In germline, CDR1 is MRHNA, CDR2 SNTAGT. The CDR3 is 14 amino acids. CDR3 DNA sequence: TGTGCCAGCAAAAAATTGCACAGCACAGATACGCAGTATTTT. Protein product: CASKKLHSTDTQYF.

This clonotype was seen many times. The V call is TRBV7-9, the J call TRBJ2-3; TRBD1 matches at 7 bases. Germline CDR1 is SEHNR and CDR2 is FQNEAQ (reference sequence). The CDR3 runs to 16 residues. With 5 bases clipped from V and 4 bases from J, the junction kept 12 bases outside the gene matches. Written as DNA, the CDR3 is TGTGCCAGCAGCCGATTTGACAGGGAACTTTCAGATACGCAGTATTTT. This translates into CASSRFDRELSDTQYF. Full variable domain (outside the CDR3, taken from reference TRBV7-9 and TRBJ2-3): DTGVSQNPRHKITKRGQNVTFRCDPISEHNRLYWYRQTLGQGPEFLTYFQNEAQLEKSRLLSDRFSAERPKGSFSTLEIQRTEQGDSAMYLCASSRFDRELSDTQYFGPGTRLTVL.

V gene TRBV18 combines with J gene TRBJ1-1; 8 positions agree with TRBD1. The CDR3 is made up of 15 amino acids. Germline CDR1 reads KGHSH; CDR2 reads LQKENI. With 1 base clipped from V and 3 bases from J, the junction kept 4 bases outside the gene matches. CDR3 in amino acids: CASSPLDRDDTEAFF. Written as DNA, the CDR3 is TGTGCCAGCTCACCACTGGACAGGGATGACACTGAAGCTTTCTTT.

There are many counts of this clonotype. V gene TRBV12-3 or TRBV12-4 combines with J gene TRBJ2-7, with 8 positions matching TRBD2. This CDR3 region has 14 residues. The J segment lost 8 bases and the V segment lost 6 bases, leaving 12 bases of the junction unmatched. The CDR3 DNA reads TGTGCCAGCAGACCGTCGGCGGGGGGCTCACAGCAGTACTTC. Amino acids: CASRPSAGGSQQYF.